The clone carrying this T cell receptor beta chain occurred a few times. Its cognate antigen is unknown. CDR3 length: 16 amino acids. Trimming cost V 6 bases and J 9 bases; bases outside gene matches: 13. Germline assignment: CDR1 SNHLY and CDR2 FYNNEI. The data were obtained in a study of blood T cells in healthy people across ages. Findings of the study overall: It was held that diversity estimates obtained from one million T cells represented underestimates. Shifts in expanded clonotypes may have been confounded by donor CMV status, which was unknown.

Alongside a J-beta primer mix, a sample-barcoded 5' primer served in a second PCR lasting about 7 to 12 cycles. TCRdb processed the 5' RACE reads anew with MiXCR; each CDR3 protein has one entry. Here the sample spans hundreds of thousands of distinct CDR3 sequences, around a fifth being singletons. The receptor's source is a man between 65 and 85 years old in good health. The sequenced sample consisted of blood. J is TRBJ2-1 and V is TRBV2; TRBD2 matches 11 bases. The CDR3 DNA sequence: TGTGCCAGCAGCGACCAACTAGCGGGAGTGTTCGGTGAGCAGTTCTTC. It translates to CASSDQLAGVFGEQFF.